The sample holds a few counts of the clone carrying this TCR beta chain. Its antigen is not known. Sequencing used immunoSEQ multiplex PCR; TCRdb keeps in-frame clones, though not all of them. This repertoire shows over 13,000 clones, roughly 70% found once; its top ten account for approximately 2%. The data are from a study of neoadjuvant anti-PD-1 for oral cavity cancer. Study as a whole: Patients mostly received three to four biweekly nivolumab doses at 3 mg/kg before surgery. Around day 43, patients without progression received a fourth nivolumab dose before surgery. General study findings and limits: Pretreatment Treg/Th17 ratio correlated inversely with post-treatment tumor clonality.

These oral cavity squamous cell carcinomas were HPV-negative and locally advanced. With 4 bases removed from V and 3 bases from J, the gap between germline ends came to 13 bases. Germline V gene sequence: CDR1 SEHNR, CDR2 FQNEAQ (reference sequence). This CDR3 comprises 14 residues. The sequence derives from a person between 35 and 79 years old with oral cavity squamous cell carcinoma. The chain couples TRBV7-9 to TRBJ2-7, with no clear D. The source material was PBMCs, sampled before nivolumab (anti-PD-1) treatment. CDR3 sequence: CASSSPTLYYEQYF. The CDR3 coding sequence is TGTGCCAGCAGCTCTCCGACACTCTACTACGAGCAGTACTTC.